The clone carrying this T cell receptor (beta chain) was found many times. This sample stems from a study of low-dose radiotherapy and immunotherapy resistance in tumors. Study details: The fractionation for Cohort 1 was 0.5 Gy per fraction every 2 weeks, totaling 6.5 Gy. Ipilimumab 1 mg/kg every six weeks, together with nivolumab 240 mg every two weeks, was given intravenously to patients. With cycle 1 day 1 as the start, patients took oral aspirin 300 mg daily for four cycles.

Time point given: after trial treatment. The treatment here: LDRT plus nivolumab, ipilimumab, low-dose cyclophosphamide and aspirin (RACIN trial). Every donor's regimen consisted of nivolumab, ipilimumab, aspirin, low-dose cyclophosphamide and low-dose radiotherapy. cDNA synthesis used a TRAV/TRBV-specific primer set for both chains. For amplifying TCRs, the PCR ran for 20 to 25 cycles with Phusion, which was used together with a constant-region primer and the adapter on the V primers. One entry per CDR3 protein, called by TCRdb with MiXCR from the reads. This table has about 35,000 distinct CDR3 sequences, less than 25% appearing once. This specimen consisted of PBMCs, obtained after low-dose radiotherapy plus immunotherapy. This sequence originates from a female donor with ovarian cancer.

CDR3 loop: CASRQGTAINIQYF. For the CDR3, the DNA is TGTGCCAGTAGGCAAGGGACTGCGATAAACATTCAGTACTTC. This chain uses TRBV19 with TRBJ2-4; TRBD2 is a possible D gene (6 bases). Germline V gene data show CDR1 as LNHDA and CDR2 as SQIVND (reference sequence). CDR3 length: 14 amino acids. V was trimmed by 6 bases and J by 6 bases, leaving 15 bases between them. Supplemented by reference TRBV19 and TRBJ2-4, the full variable domain reads DGGITQSPKYLFRKEGQNVTLSCEQNLNHDAMYWYRQDPGQGLRLIYYSQIVNDFQKGDIAEGYSVSREKKESFPLTVTSAQKNPTAFYLCASRQGTAINIQYFGAGTRLSVL.